A single T cell receptor (beta chain) is shown here with its context. Its antigen remains unidentified. Germline V gene lookup returns CDR1 MDHEN and CDR2 SYDVKM. The CDR3 length is 14 residues. The record originates from a study of tumor-infiltrating lymphocytes in primary liver carcinoma. Overall study: These were node-negative, non-metastatic T1-T3 tumors of roughly 4 to 11 cm. Overall study results and limits: With p = 0.039, the top-250-clone fraction in tumors significantly exceeded that in blood.

DNA and RNA were both co-extracted from around 20-30 mg of bulk tissue that had not been sorted. TCR beta cDNA came from about 470 ng total RNA, primed with a constant-region primer. Library construction for TCR beta comprised three nested multiplex PCR rounds performed with slightly modified ARM-PCR. Forward primers for TRBV1-TRBV30 and a C-beta reverse primer served the first two PCR rounds, at 10 cycles each. From the multiplex PCR reads, TCRdb called clonotypes with MiXCR, one entry per CDR3 protein. The repertoire has 70,000 to 95,000 distinct CDR3 sequences, about 70% of them found once; the top ten carry about 27%.

This TCR was recovered from a man aged 40-49 years with primary liver carcinoma and hepatitis B virus infection. The J gene is TRBJ2-7, the V gene TRBV28, with D unclear. Sequencing used liver tumor tissue from sampling region 4. The subset: tumor region T4, right-lateral pole. The CDR3 DNA reads TGTGCCTGCAGTCCGCACAGAGATGCTACCGAGCAGTACGTC. It specifies CACSPHRDATEQYV.